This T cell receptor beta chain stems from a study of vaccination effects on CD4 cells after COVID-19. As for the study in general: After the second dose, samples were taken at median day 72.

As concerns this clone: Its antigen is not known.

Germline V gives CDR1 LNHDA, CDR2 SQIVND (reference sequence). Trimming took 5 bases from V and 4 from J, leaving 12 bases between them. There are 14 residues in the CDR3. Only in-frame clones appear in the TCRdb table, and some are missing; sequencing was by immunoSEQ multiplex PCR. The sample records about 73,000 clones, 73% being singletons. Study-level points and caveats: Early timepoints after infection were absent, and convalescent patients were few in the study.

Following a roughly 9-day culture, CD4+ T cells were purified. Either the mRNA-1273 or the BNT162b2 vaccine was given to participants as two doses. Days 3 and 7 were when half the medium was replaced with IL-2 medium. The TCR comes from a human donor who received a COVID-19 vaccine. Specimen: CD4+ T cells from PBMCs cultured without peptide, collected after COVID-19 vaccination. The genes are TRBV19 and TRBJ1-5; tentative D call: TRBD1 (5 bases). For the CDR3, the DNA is TGTGCCAGTAGTCCAGGACAAGCTAATCAGCCCCAGCATTTT. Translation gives CASSPGQANQPQHF.